The entry below gives a single T cell receptor beta chain sequence along with its context. CDR3 length equals 14 residues. Germline CDR1 LNHDA, CDR2 SQIVND (reference sequence). Trimming left V 5 bases short and J 0 bases short, with 10 bases between. As processed by the authors: Scientists estimated how many nucleated cells there were by amplifying reference gene primers. The assay was immunoSEQ multiplex PCR, and TCRdb's table has in-frame clones only and misses some. The V and J calls and clone size were taken over from that table, and D and trimming were inferred from the DNA. The data show approximately 220,000 clones, approximately 86% seen once. This sample is drawn from a study of blood T cell repertoires in COVID-19. As for the study in general: PBMCs, B-cell-depleted T cells, or T cells provided the cDNA or gDNA that made up the material.

The sequencing sample was made of peripheral blood. The rearrangement joins TRBV19 to TRBJ1-2, with a weak D call TRBD1 (5 bases). The sequence derives from a man in his 60s with acute or convalescent COVID-19. CDR3 sequence: CASSVRGANYGYTF. In DNA, the CDR3 is TGTGCCAGTAGTGTCCGGGGGGCTAACTATGGCTACACCTTC.